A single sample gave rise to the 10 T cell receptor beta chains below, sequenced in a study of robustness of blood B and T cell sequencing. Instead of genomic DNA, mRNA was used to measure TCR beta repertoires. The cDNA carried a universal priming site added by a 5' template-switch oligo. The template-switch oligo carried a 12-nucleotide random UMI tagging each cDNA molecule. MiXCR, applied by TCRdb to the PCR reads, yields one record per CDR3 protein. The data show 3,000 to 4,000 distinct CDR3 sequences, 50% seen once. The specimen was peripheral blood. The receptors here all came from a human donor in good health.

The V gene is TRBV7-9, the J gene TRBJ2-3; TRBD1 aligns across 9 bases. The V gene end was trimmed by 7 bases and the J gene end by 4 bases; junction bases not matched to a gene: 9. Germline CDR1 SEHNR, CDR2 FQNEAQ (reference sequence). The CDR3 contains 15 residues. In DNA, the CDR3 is TGTGCCAGCACCGAACAGGGGGCGCAGGCAGATACGCAGTATTTT. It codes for CASTEQGAQADTQYF.

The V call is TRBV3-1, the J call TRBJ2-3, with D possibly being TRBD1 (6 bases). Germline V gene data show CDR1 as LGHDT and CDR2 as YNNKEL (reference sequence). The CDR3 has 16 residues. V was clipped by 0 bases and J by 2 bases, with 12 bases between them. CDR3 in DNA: TGTGCCAGCAGCCAAGATGAGACAGGCCACACAGATACGCAGTATTTT. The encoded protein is CASSQDETGHTDTQYF.

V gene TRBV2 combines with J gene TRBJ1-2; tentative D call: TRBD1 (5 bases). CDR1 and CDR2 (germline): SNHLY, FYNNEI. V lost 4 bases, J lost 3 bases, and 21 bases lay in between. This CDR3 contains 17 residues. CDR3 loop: CASSAPPGDRRYYGYTF. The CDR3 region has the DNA TGTGCCAGCAGTGCACCTCCGGGGGACCGACGATACTATGGCTACACCTTC.

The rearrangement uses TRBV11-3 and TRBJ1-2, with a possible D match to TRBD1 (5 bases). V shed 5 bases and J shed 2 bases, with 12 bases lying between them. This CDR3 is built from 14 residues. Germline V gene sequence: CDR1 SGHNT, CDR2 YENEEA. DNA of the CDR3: TGTGCCAGCAGCGTCGGGACGGCGAACTATGGCTACACCTTC. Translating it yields CASSVGTANYGYTF.

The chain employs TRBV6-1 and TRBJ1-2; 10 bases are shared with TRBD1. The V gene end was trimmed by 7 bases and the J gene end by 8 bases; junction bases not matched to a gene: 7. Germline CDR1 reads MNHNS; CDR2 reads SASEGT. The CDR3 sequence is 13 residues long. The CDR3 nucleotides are TGTGCCAGCATGACAGGGGGCGCGCGGGGCTACACCTTC. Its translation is CASMTGGARGYTF.

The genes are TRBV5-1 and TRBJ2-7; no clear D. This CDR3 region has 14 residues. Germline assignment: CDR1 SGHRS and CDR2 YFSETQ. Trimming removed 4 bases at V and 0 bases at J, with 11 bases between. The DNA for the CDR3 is TGCGCCAGCAGCGAATGGGGTAGCTCCTACGAGCAGTACTTC. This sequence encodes CASSEWGSSYEQYF.

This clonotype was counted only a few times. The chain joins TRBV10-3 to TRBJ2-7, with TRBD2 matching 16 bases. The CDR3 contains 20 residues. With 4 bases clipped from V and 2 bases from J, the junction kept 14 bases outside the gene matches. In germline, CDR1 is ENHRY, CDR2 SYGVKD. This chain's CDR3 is CAISAVFGVGLAGGPYEQYF. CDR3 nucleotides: TGTGCCATCAGTGCGGTCTTCGGCGTGGGACTAGCGGGGGGGCCCTACGAGCAGTACTTC.

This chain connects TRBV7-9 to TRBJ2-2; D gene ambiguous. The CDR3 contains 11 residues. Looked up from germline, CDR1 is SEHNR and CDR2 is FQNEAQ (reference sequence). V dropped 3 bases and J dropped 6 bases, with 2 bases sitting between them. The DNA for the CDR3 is TGTGCCAGCAGCTTGCCCGGGGAGCTGTTTTTT. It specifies CASSLPGELFF.

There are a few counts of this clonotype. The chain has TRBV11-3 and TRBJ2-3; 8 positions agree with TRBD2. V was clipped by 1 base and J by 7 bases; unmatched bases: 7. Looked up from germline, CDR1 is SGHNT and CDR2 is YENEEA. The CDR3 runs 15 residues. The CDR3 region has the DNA TGTGCCAGCAGCTTAGGCGGGGGGATAGGGAATACGCAGTATTTT. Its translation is CASSLGGGIGNTQYF. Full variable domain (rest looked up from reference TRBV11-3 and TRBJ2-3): EAGVVQSPRYKIIEKKQPVAFWCNPISGHNTLYWYLQNLGQGPELLIRYENEEAVDDSQLPKDRFSAERLKGVDSTLKIQPAELGDSAVYLCASSLGGGIGNTQYFGPGTRLTVL.

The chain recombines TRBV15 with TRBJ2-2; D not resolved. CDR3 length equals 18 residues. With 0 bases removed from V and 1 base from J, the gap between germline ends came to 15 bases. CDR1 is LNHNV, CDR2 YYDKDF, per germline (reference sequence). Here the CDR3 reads CATSRERRRRWNTGELFF. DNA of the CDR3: TGTGCCACCAGCAGAGAAAGACGCCGTCGCTGGAACACCGGGGAGCTGTTTTTT.